This entry concerns a single T cell receptor beta chain. A few counts support this clone. The clone's antigen remains unknown. The sample holds no much larger clone one base away, and base qualities are not on file. The sample belongs to a study of technical replicates of blood from a handful of donors (TCRdb year 2017). Libraries were built with the immunoSEQ multiplex PCR assay. This immuneACCESS table, as held by TCRdb, lists in-frame sequences with V and J called but not all clones. Of the missing ones, under half trace to an unresolved V gene in checked studies; the others have no known cause. This sample gives under 15,000 clones in total; roughly three quarters of them show up just once. The ten largest clones add up to around 10% of the sample. Per the germline V gene (reference sequence), GTSNPN is the CDR1 and SVGIG is the CDR2. The CDR3, cysteine through phenylalanine, is 14 amino acids long. Of all the DNA, just the CDR3 is kept, 42 bases in frame from base 1. Ends trimmed: V by 0 bases, J by 4 bases; bases unmatched to a gene: 5.

The rearrangement combines TRBV30 with TRBJ1-2, and TRBD1 matches 7 of the central bases. Sequenced material: PBMCs. The sequence came from a human donor in good health. CDR3 sequence: CAWSVQTGAYGYTF. The DNA sequence reads TGTGCCTGGAGTGTACAAACAGGGGCCTATGGCTACACCTTC.